A selection of T cell receptor beta chains follows, all from one sample in a study of cytomegalovirus exposure and HLA in healthy donors. The repertoire was sequenced with immunoSEQ multiplex PCR; TCRdb's copy has only in-frame clones and lacks some. In the table there are 300,000 to 350,000 clones, 88% of which are singletons. Sample: PBMCs. The receptors were sampled from a man under 40 in good health and CMV-seronegative. The CDR3 runs from the conserved cysteine through the conserved F or W. A D gene is named only where the DNA matches it firmly. Only part of the rows carry a size: once, few, many, or a class if the clone is expanded.

abundance,d_gene,len,v_gene,j_gene,CDR3aa,CDR3nt
-,TRBD1,15,TRBV15,TRBJ2-7,CATSRERGPLFEQYF,TGTGCCACCAGCAGAGAGAGGGGGCCCCTTTTCGAGCAGTACTTC
-,TRBD1,13,TRBV11-2,TRBJ2-5,CASILDREETQYF,TGTGCCAGCATCCTAGACAGGGAAGAGACCCAGTACTTC
-,-,12,TRBV4-3,TRBJ2-7,CASSQDWSEQYF,TGCGCCAGCAGCCAAGATTGGAGCGAGCAGTACTTC
-,-,13,TRBV10-2,TRBJ2-3,CASSESTGTTQYF,TGCGCCAGCAGTGAGTCGACAGGAACGACGCAGTATTTT
-,TRBD1,15,TRBV7-9,TRBJ1-2,CASSSGTGGDYGYTF,TGTGCCAGCAGCTCCGGGACAGGGGGCGACTATGGCTACACCTTC
-,-,12,TRBV6-1,TRBJ2-7,CASRSGVHEQYF,TGTGCCAGCAGATCAGGGGTCCACGAGCAGTACTTC
-,TRBD2,15,TRBV7-2,TRBJ2-7,CASSRRLAGTYEQYF,TGTGCCAGCAGCAGACGACTAGCGGGTACCTACGAGCAGTACTTC
few,TRBD1,15,TRBV18,TRBJ1-2,CASSLTGTGAYGYTF,TGTGCCAGCTCGCTGACCGGGACAGGGGCCTATGGCTACACCTTC
-,-,14,TRBV2,TRBJ1-3,CASRDRLTGNTIYF,TGTGCCAGCAGGGACAGACTTACTGGAAACACCATATATTTT
-,TRBD1,12,TRBV19,TRBJ2-7,CASTDRVREQYF,TGTGCCAGTACGGACAGGGTTCGCGAGCAGTACTTC
-,TRBD1,14,TRBV29-1,TRBJ2-7,CSVEVTGVQGEQYF,TGCAGCGTTGAAGTGACAGGGGTCCAAGGCGAGCAGTACTTC
-,TRBD1,15,TRBV7-6,TRBJ2-5,CASSLDRGLGETQYF,TGTGCCAGCAGCTTGGACAGGGGATTGGGGGAGACCCAGTACTTC
-,-,13,TRBV2,TRBJ1-4,CASSGEGEGKLFF,TGTGCCAGCAGTGGGGAAGGGGAGGGAAAACTGTTTTTT
-,-,15,TRBV4-1,TRBJ2-7,CASSQDVAGSYEQYF,TGCGCCAGCAGCCAAGATGTGGCGGGGAGCTACGAGCAGTACTTC
-,TRBD2,15,TRBV15,TRBJ2-3,CATSRDGTSGDTQYF,TGTGCCACCAGCAGAGACGGGACTAGTGGAGATACGCAGTATTTT
-,-,18,TRBV2,TRBJ2-3,CASSEGFGAGTSTDTQYF,TGTGCCAGCAGTGAGGGGTTTGGGGCGGGGACTAGCACAGATACGCAGTATTTT
-,TRBD2,15,TRBV29-1,TRBJ2-3,CSAHAGTSRTDTQYF,TGCAGCGCCCACGCCGGGACTAGCAGGACAGATACGCAGTATTTT
-,TRBD1,18,TRBV7-8,TRBJ2-3,CASSSDRAPLTSTDTQYF,TGTGCCAGCAGCTCTGACAGGGCCCCCCTTACCAGCACAGATACGCAGTATTTT
few,TRBD1,14,TRBV4-1,TRBJ2-7,CASSLQQGAYEQYF,TGCGCCAGCAGCCTTCAACAGGGGGCCTACGAGCAGTACTTC
-,-,16,TRBV4-1,TRBJ1-6,CASSQDRPGMNSPLHF,TGCGCCAGCAGCCAAGATCGCCCGGGGATGAATTCACCCCTCCACTTT
once,-,13,TRBV28,TRBJ2-5,CASSFAGQETQYF,TGTGCCAGCAGTTTTGCAGGGCAAGAGACCCAGTACTTC
-,TRBD1,15,TRBV2,TRBJ2-2,CASSVGQGLTGELFF,TGTGCCAGCAGTGTGGGACAGGGGCTCACCGGGGAGCTGTTTTTT
-,-,15,TRBV5-1,TRBJ2-3,CASAGAPGAEDTQYF,TGCGCCAGCGCTGGGGCGCCAGGGGCTGAAGATACGCAGTATTTT
few,-,18,TRBV9,TRBJ2-6,CASSPHGGAPSGANVLTF,TGTGCCAGCAGCCCCCACGGGGGAGCCCCCTCTGGGGCCAACGTCCTGACTTTC
-,TRBD1,15,TRBV10-3,TRBJ2-2,CAARSSGGITGELFF,TGTGCCGCTCGATCTTCAGGGGGAATCACCGGGGAGCTGTTTTTT
once,TRBD2,15,TRBV7-9,TRBJ2-1,CASSSGGANHNEQFF,TGTGCCAGCAGCTCGGGGGGAGCGAACCACAATGAGCAGTTCTTC
once,-,15,TRBV9,TRBJ1-2,CASSARLSPSYGYTF,TGTGCCAGCAGCGCCCGCCTCTCGCCGAGCTATGGCTACACCTTC
few,-,12,TRBV10-3,TRBJ1-2,CAISEGQNGYTF,TGTGCCATCAGTGAGGGACAGAATGGCTACACCTTC